This T cell receptor (beta chain) was profiled in a study of shared clonotypes between healthy human individuals. Whole-study context: Donor ages ranged 18 to 49 years: a couple of women, a few men.

Concerning this clone: No antigen is known for it.

Naive CD8 cells comprised CD45RO-negative, CCR7-positively selected cells, excluding terminally differentiated effector memory CD45RA+ cells. General study findings and limits: Non-shared clonotypes had lower generation probabilities than clonotypes shared by all four sorted-subset donors.

V trimming: 4 bases; J trimming: 0 bases; junction bases outside the gene matches: 3. Per germline, CDR1 SGHAT and CDR2 FQDESV (reference sequence). This CDR3 region has 15 residues. The authors split each subset's genomic DNA evenly across several immunoSEQ plates. TCRdb's copy holds only in-frame clones and misses some; the assay was immunoSEQ multiplex PCR. This sample has about 2.1 million clones; approximately 92% occur once, and the top ten carry about 1.7%. This clonotype originated in a man aged 18 to 29 in good health. Some clones in this sample may be carry-over from other donors' samples. The sample comprised naive CD8+ T cells from PBMCs. The rearrangement uses TRBV11-1 and TRBJ1-1, with 9 positions matching TRBD1. CDR3: CASSSRTGVNTEAFF. CDR3 DNA: TGTGCCAGCAGCTCACGGACAGGGGTGAACACTGAAGCTTTCTTT.